This TCR beta chain was recovered during a study of blood T cell repertoires in COVID-19. Study summary: Both acute and convalescent COVID-19 samples were obtained from the United States, Italy and Spain.

In the source study's methods: Researchers report that nucleated cell counts were estimated from reference gene primer amplification. Generated by immunoSEQ multiplex PCR, the TCRdb table keeps only in-frame clones and is missing some. Clone size and the V and J calls come from that table; the DNA yielded D and trimming. The sample holds roughly 75,000 clones, 75% to 90% seen once. Germline CDR1 is LNHDA and CDR2 is SQIVND (reference sequence). V shed 5 bases and J 3 bases; nucleotides not matched to a gene: 12. CDR3 size: 18 residues. The chain recombines TRBV19 with TRBJ2-2; 10 bases map to TRBD1. The sequence was collected from an older man with COVID-19, enrolled during active disease. Sequencing used peripheral blood. The chain's CDR3 is CASSPWAEGTGDTGELFF. Written as DNA, the CDR3 is TGTGCCAGTAGTCCCTGGGCGGAGGGGACAGGGGACACCGGGGAGCTGTTTTTT.